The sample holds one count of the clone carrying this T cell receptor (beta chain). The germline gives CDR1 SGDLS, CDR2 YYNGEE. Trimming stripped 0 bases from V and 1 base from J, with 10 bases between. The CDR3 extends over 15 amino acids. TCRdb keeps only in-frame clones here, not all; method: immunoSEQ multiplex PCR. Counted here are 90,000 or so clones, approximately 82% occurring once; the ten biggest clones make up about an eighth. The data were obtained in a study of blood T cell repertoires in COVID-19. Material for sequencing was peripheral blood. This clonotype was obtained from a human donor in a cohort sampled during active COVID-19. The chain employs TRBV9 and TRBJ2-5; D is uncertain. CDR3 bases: TGTGCCAGCAGCGTAGGAGGTATCCGCCAAGAGACCCAGTACTTC. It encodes CASSVGGIRQETQYF.